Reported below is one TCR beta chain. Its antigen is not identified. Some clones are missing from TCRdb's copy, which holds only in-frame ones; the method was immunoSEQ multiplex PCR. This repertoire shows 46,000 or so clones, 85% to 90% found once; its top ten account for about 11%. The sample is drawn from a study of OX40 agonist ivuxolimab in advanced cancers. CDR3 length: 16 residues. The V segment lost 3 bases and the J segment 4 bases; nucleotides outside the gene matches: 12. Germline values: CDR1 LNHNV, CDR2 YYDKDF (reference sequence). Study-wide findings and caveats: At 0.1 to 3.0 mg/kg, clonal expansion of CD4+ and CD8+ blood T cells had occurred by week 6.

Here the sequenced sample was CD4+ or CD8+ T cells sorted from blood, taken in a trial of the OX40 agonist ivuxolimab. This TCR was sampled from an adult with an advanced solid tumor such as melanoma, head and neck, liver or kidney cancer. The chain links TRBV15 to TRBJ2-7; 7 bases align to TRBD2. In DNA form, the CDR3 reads TGTGCCACCAGCAGCAGAGAAACTAGCGTTCCTTACGAGCAGTACTTC. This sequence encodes CATSSRETSVPYEQYF.